These T cell receptor beta chains were read from a single sample in a study of blood T cell repertoires in COVID-19. This table comes from immunoSEQ multiplex PCR, and its TCRdb copy is limited to in-frame clones, with some not included. This table holds more than 250,000 clones, more than 85% found once. Sequences were obtained from PBMCs or T cells enriched from blood (not recorded which). Source of these receptors: a woman in her 30s who had recovered from COVID-19. The CDR3 runs from the conserved cysteine through the conserved F or W. D genes are given only for firm matches. Only some rows state a clone size, as once, few, many or a class for expanded clones.

j_call cdr3_length v_call d_call clone_size cdr3_nt cdr3_aa
TRBJ1-2 13 TRBV12-3/TRBV12-4 TRBD1 NA TGTGCCAGCAGCCCGGGACAGGGAGCTGGCTACACCTTC CASSPGQGAGYTF
TRBJ1-6 17 TRBV15 NA NA TGTGCCACCAGCAGAGAGGCCACACGCTCCTATAATTCACCCCTCCACTTT CATSREATRSYNSPLHF
TRBJ1-4 13 TRBV6-5 NA NA TGTGCCAGCAGTTACTCCGTCCATGAAAAACTGTTTTTT CASSYSVHEKLFF
TRBJ2-7 15 TRBV1 NA NA TGCACCAGCAGCCAAGATCAACAGGCCCAGAGCGAGCAGTACTTC CTSSQDQQAQSEQYF
TRBJ1-6 15 TRBV6-1 TRBD1 NA TGTGCCAGCAGTGAAGCAGGGGGCATTTATTCACCCCTCCACTTT CASSEAGGIYSPLHF
TRBJ1-2 12 TRBV7-9 TRBD1 NA TGTGCCGCCACGACAGGGGTGAAGGGCTACACCTTC CAATTGVKGYTF
TRBJ2-7 15 TRBV7-2 NA few TGTGCCAGCAGCTTAGCTGGTGGGGCGTTCCACGAGCAGTACTTC CASSLAGGAFHEQYF
TRBJ2-3 13 TRBV28 NA NA TGTGCCAGCAGTCCGACAACCCAGGGTACGCAGTATTTT CASSPTTQGTQYF
TRBJ1-2 13 TRBV5-4 NA NA TGTGCCAGCTCCAGAGGTCTGAGTGATGGCTACACCTTC CASSRGLSDGYTF
TRBJ2-1 13 TRBV9 TRBD2 NA TGTGCCAGCAGCGTAGAAGCGGGAGATGAGCAGTTCTTC CASSVEAGDEQFF
TRBJ2-7 14 TRBV11-3 TRBD1 NA TGTGCCAGCAGCCCGAGACAGGGCGGCCACGAGCAGTACTTC CASSPRQGGHEQYF
TRBJ2-7 13 TRBV10-3 TRBD1 NA TGTGCCATCAGTGGACAGGGGCCCTACGAGCAGTACTTC CAISGQGPYEQYF
TRBJ2-7 15 TRBV11-2 TRBD2 NA TGTGCCAGCAGCGTCCTTAGCGGGGTAACCTACGAGCAGTACTTC CASSVLSGVTYEQYF
TRBJ1-2 16 TRBV28 TRBD1 NA TGTGCCAGCAGTTACAGGGGGCCCTCACAGCTGTATGGCTACACCTTC CASSYRGPSQLYGYTF
TRBJ2-3 15 TRBV5-1 TRBD2 NA TGCGCCAGCAGCTCCCGGCGGGGGGGTACAGATACGCAGTATTTT CASSSRRGGTDTQYF
TRBJ2-1 14 TRBV9 TRBD2 NA TGTGCCAGCAGCGAGCCAGCGGGAGGTAATGAGCAGTTCTTC CASSEPAGGNEQFF
TRBJ2-2 16 TRBV5-8 TRBD2 once TGTGCCAACTTTAACCGGGGGGGAACTAACACCGGGGAGCTGTTTTTT CANFNRGGTNTGELFF
TRBJ1-1 11 TRBV6-5 NA NA TGTGCCAGCACCGGGGGGACTGAAGCTTTCTTT CASTGGTEAFF
TRBJ1-3 13 TRBV14 NA NA TGTGCCAGCAGCCAATCGGGGGGAAACACCATATATTTT CASSQSGGNTIYF
TRBJ1-2 12 TRBV4-3 NA few TGCGCCAGCAGCCAAGTCGCCCGGGGCTACACCTTC CASSQVARGYTF
TRBJ1-2 13 TRBV24-1 TRBD1 NA TGTGCCACCAGTGGCAGGGGGCCCTATGGCTACACCTTC CATSGRGPYGYTF
TRBJ1-4 13 TRBV2 NA NA TGTGCCAGCAATCAGGGGATAAATGAAAAACTGTTTTTT CASNQGINEKLFF
TRBJ1-4 15 TRBV3-1/TRBV3-2 NA NA TGTGCCAGCAGCCAAGGGACAGTTATTAATGAAAAACTGTTTTTT CASSQGTVINEKLFF
TRBJ2-2 13 TRBV7-2 NA NA TGTGCCAGCAGGAGACAGAACACCGGGGAGCTGTTTTTT CASRRQNTGELFF
TRBJ2-1 13 TRBV3-1/TRBV3-2 NA NA TGTGCCAGCAGCCAAGCCAGATCGCGGGAGCAGTTCTTC CASSQARSREQFF
TRBJ2-3 16 TRBV7-6 TRBD1 NA TGTGCCAGCAGCTTAGCGCCAGGGGGCACCACAGATACGCAGTATTTT CASSLAPGGTTDTQYF
TRBJ2-2 16 TRBV5-1 TRBD2 few TGCGCCAGCAGCTCAACTACTAGCGGGTGGTCCGGGGAGCTGTTTTTT CASSSTTSGWSGELFF
TRBJ1-5 14 TRBV2 TRBD1 NA TGTGCCAGCAGGGGGACAGCCACCAATCAGCCCCAGCATTTT CASRGTATNQPQHF
TRBJ2-5 15 TRBV3-1/TRBV3-2 TRBD2 NA TGTGCCAGCAGCCAACTAGCGGGGGCCGGGGAGACCCAGTACTTC CASSQLAGAGETQYF
TRBJ2-3 20 TRBV10-3 TRBD2 NA TGTGCCATCAGTGGGGGACTCACAAGCGGGAGGAACTGGGGCACAGATACGCAGTATTTT CAISGGLTSGRNWGTDTQYF
TRBJ2-2 13 TRBV7-6 NA NA TGTGCCAGCAGCGTTGGACAGCCCGGGGAGCTGTTTTTT CASSVGQPGELFF
TRBJ2-1 12 TRBV28 NA NA TGTGCCAGCATCGGAGGTTACAATGAGCAGTTCTTC CASIGGYNEQFF
TRBJ2-3 16 TRBV13 NA once TGTGCCAGCAGCTTAGGAGCGGGTGTGACCACAGATACGCAGTATTTT CASSLGAGVTTDTQYF
TRBJ1-2 14 TRBV4-3 TRBD1 NA TGCGCCAGCAGCCACGGACAGGGCAGTGTTAGCTACACCTTC CASSHGQGSVSYTF
TRBJ1-2 15 TRBV4-2 NA NA TGTGCCAGCAGCCAAGAAAGTCTCGCAGGCTCTGGCTACACCTTC CASSQESLAGSGYTF
TRBJ1-2 12 TRBV6-5 NA NA TGTGCCAGCAGTTACTTGGGGACAATCCCCACCTTC CASSYLGTIPTF
TRBJ2-1 16 TRBV11-3 TRBD2 NA TGTGCCAGCAGCTTAGATCTGGCGGGAGGTAACAATGAGCAGTTCTTC CASSLDLAGGNNEQFF
TRBJ2-1 16 TRBV24-1 TRBD1 NA TGTGCCACCAGTGATTTGCTGGGACAGGGGGTCGATGAGCAGTTCTTC CATSDLLGQGVDEQFF
TRBJ2-7 16 TRBV6-2/TRBV6-3 TRBD2 few TGTGCCAGCAGCACGGGACTAGCGGGAGGGCCGGAGGAGCAGTACTTC CASSTGLAGGPEEQYF
TRBJ2-6 18 TRBV6-2/TRBV6-3 TRBD1 NA TGTGCCAGCAGTGCCTCGGGACAGGGCTCGTCTGGGGCCAACGTCCTGACTTTC CASSASGQGSSGANVLTF
TRBJ1-1 14 TRBV19 NA NA TGTGCCAGTAGTCGTACAGGGTGGATCGCTGAAGCTTTCTTT CASSRTGWIAEAFF
TRBJ1-6 17 TRBV6-1 NA NA TGTGCCAGCAGTGAAGCTTCGAAGAGCGTTAATAATTCACCCCTCCACTTT CASSEASKSVNNSPLHF
TRBJ1-3 14 TRBV30 NA NA TGTGCCTGGAGTGTACAAATCTCTGGAAACACCATATATTTT CAWSVQISGNTIYF
TRBJ1-2 13 TRBV2 NA NA TGTGCCAGCACCGAACAGGGACCCCATGGCTACACCTTC CASTEQGPHGYTF
TRBJ2-1 16 TRBV2 TRBD1 NA TGTGCCAGCGACCCCGGCGGGACAGGGGTCTACAATGAGCAGTTCTTC CASDPGGTGVYNEQFF
TRBJ1-6 15 TRBV10-3 TRBD1 NA TGTGCCATCAGTCGACAGGGGGAGGGAAATTCACCCCTCCACTTT CAISRQGEGNSPLHF
TRBJ2-7 15 TRBV28 NA NA TGTGCCAGCAGCTCCGGGAACGTGGTTATATACGAGCAGTACTTC CASSSGNVVIYEQYF
TRBJ1-3 16 TRBV7-9 TRBD1 NA TGTGCCAGCAGCTTAAGGACAGGGGGCCATGGAAACACCATATATTTT CASSLRTGGHGNTIYF
TRBJ1-1 12 TRBV30 NA NA TGTGCCTGGAACCTAGGTCGGGAAGAAGCTTTCTTT CAWNLGREEAFF
TRBJ2-7 14 TRBV6-5 TRBD2 NA TGTGCCAGCACCCTTTCAGCGGGGTCCTACGAGCAGTACTTC CASTLSAGSYEQYF
TRBJ1-4 12 TRBV10-3 TRBD1 NA TGTGCCTCACAGGGGGTCGAGGAAAAACTGTTTTTT CASQGVEEKLFF
TRBJ2-1 14 TRBV9 NA NA TGTGCCAGCAGCGTAGCTCAGGTCCGCAATGAGCAGTTCTTC CASSVAQVRNEQFF
TRBJ1-1 17 TRBV4-1 NA NA TGCGCCAGCAGCCAAGGTAGTGGCAGGGCCATACACACTGAAGCTTTCTTT CASSQGSGRAIHTEAFF
TRBJ1-2 14 TRBV10-3 TRBD1 NA TGTGCCATCAGTGATGAGGGGGCGGGCTATGGCTACACCTTC CAISDEGAGYGYTF